Sequencing of this T cell receptor beta chain was carried out in a study of blood T cell repertoires in COVID-19. The overall study: There were acute and convalescent COVID-19 samples, and they came from the United States, Italy and Spain. Sample material is recorded as cDNA or gDNA derived from T cells, B-cell-depleted T cells, or PBMCs.

Original processing methods: Reference gene primer amplification in the assay estimated nucleated cell counts. The assay was immunoSEQ multiplex PCR, and TCRdb's table has in-frame clones only and misses some. The V and J calls and the clone size are those of that table, but D and trimming were determined from the DNA. Of 170,000 or so clones in the sample, just under 80% were seen once. CDR1 LGHNT and CDR2 FRNRAP come from the germline V gene. V was shortened by 5 bases and J by 13 bases, with 14 bases between the two germline ends. The CDR3 runs to 12 residues. This chain links TRBV12-5 with TRBJ1-4; no clear D gene. The sequence came from a man in his sixties or seventies with active or convalescent COVID-19. Sequenced: peripheral blood. The CDR3 DNA reads TGTGCTAGTGGTACCGATGGGCTCAGACTGTTTTTT. Its translation: CASGTDGLRLFF. The variable domain in full, with the rest retrieved from reference TRBV12-5 and TRBJ1-4, is DARVTQTPRHKVTEMGQEVTMRCQPILGHNTVFWYRQTMMQGLELLAYFRNRAPLDDSGMPKDRFSAEMPDATLATLKIQPSEPRDSAVYFCASGTDGLRLFFGSGTQLSVL.